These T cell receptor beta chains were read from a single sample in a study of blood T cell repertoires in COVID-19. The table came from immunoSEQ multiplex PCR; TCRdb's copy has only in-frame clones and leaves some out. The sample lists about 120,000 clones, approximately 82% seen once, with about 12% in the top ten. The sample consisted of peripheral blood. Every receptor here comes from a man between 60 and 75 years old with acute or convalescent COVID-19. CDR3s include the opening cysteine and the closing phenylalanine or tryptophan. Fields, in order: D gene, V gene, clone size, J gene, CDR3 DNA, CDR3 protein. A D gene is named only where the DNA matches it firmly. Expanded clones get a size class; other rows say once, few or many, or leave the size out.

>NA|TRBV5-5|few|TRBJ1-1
TGTGCCAGCAGTCACAGGGTTGGCACTGAAGCTTTCTTT
CASSHRVGTEAFF
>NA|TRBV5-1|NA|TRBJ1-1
TGCGCCAGCAGCTTTTTAGGGGACACTGAAGCTTTCTTT
CASSFLGDTEAFF
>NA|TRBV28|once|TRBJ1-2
TGTGCCAGCAGTTCCTCAGGGGTGGGCTACACCTTC
CASSSSGVGYTF
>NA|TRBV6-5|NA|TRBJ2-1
TGTGCCAGCAGTATCAGCGGGCTCTCCTACAATGAGCAGTTCTTC
CASSISGLSYNEQFF
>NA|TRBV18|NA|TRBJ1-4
TGTGCCAGCTCACCCCAGGGCGTTTTAAATGAAAAACTGTTTTTT
CASSPQGVLNEKLFF
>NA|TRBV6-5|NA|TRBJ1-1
TGTGCCAGCAGGATCAGGTTAGACACTGAAGCTTTCTTT
CASRIRLDTEAFF
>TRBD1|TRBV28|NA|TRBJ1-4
TGTGCCAGCAGTCCGCGACAGGGTCGGGAGAATTCTGAAAAACTGTTTTTT
CASSPRQGRENSEKLFF
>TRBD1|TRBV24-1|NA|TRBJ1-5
TGTGCCACCAGTGATTCGAGACAGGGGGGCAATCAGCCCCAGCATTTT
CATSDSRQGGNQPQHF
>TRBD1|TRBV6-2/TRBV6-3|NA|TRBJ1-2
TGTGCCAGCAGCGACAGGGGAGCTAACTATGGCTACACCTTC
CASSDRGANYGYTF
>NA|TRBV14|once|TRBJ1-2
TGTGCCAGCAGCCAAGAAGGGGGTGGCTACACCTTC
CASSQEGGGYTF
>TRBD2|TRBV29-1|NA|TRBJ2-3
TGCAGTGTAACGGGTGCGGGAGGGCCAGCAGATACGCAGTATTTT
CSVTGAGGPADTQYF
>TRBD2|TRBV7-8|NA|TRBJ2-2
TGTGCCAGCAGCTTAGCGGACCTAGCGGGGGGGGAGCTGTTTTTT
CASSLADLAGGELFF
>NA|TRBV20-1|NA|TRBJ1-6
TGCAGTGCTAGTGCTGGGGCGGTTTCACCCCTCCACTTT
CSASAGAVSPLHF
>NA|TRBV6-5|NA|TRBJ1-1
TGTGCCAGCAGGGGAGGGGCGCTGAACACTGAAGCTTTCTTT
CASRGGALNTEAFF
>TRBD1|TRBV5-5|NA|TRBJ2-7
TGTGCCAGCAGCCCTGGACAGGGTTGGCGCGAGCAGTACTTC
CASSPGQGWREQYF
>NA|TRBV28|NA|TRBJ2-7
TGTGCCAGCAGTTTAATCTCAGGGCAAGAGCAGTACTTC
CASSLISGQEQYF